Below, 16 T cell receptor beta chains from the same sample are listed, as sequenced in a study of T-cell reconstitution after alpha-beta-depleted transplantation in children. For TCRbeta, the library was prepared with unique molecular identifiers. One entry per CDR3 protein results from TCRdb running MiXCR on the PCR reads. Here the sample spans about 830,000 distinct CDR3 sequences, roughly 15% being singletons. The sample was PBMCs, mostly from graft donor cells, taken 360 days after TCRalphabeta/CD19-depleted stem cell transplant. These receptors were collected from a male patient younger than 18 who had a stem cell transplant for acute lymphoblastic leukemia, so the T cells may come from the graft donor.

This clonotype was observed a few times. V usage is TRBV5-1 and J usage is TRBJ2-3; the D is unclear. CDR1 and CDR2 (germline): SGHRS, YFSETQ. The CDR3 consists of 15 residues. V was pared by 0 bases and J by 2 bases, with 10 bases between. CDR3 sequence reads: CASSLVASPTDTQYF. DNA for the CDR3: TGCGCCAGCAGCTTGGTCGCTTCCCCCACAGATACGCAGTATTTT. The complete variable domain, with remaining parts taken from reference TRBV5-1 and TRBJ2-3, reads KAGVTQTPRYLIKTRGQQVTLSCSPISGHRSVSWYQQTPGQGLQFLFEYFSETQRNKGNFPGRFSGRQFSNSRSEMNVSTLELGDSALYLCASSLVASPTDTQYFGPGTRLTVL.

This clonotype was recorded at least ten times. This sequence joins TRBV29-1 and TRBJ2-3; 8 bases are a match to TRBD1. The CDR3 consists of 14 residues. V shed 6 bases, J shed 7 bases, and the junction held 12 bases outside the gene matches. CDR1 SQVTM and CDR2 ANQGSEA come from the germline V gene. DNA for the CDR3: TGCAGCGTCCTCGGGCAGGGGGCGCGAAATACGCAGTATTTT. Protein product: CSVLGQGARNTQYF.

The table lists this clonotype with a few counts. The J gene is TRBJ2-4, the V gene TRBV15, with D possibly being TRBD1 or TRBD2 (5 bases each). The length of the CDR3 is 12 residues. The germline V gene encodes CDR1 LNHNV and CDR2 YYDKDF (reference sequence). V lost 6 bases, J lost 5 bases, and 8 bases lay in between. The CDR3 nucleotides read TGTGCCACCAGACTAGGGGAAAACATTCAGTACTTC. This sequence encodes CATRLGENIQYF.

The chain links TRBV7-9 to TRBJ2-3, with D perhaps given as TRBD1 or TRBD2 (5 bases each). The germline V gene encodes CDR1 SEHNR and CDR2 FQNEAQ (reference sequence). CDR3 length: 17 residues. Trimming took off 6 bases at V and 0 bases at J, with 19 bases between the two ends. CDR3 nucleotide sequence: TGTGCCAGCAGACCCGGGGAATACAGGACCAGCACAGATACGCAGTATTTT. Residues: CASRPGEYRTSTDTQYF.

V and J are TRBV7-6 and TRBJ2-3; a possible D gene is TRBD1 (6 bases). V lost 0 bases and J lost 0, with 16 bases in between. Germline CDR1 reads SGHVS; CDR2 reads FNYEAQ. The CDR3 totals 18 residues. The CDR3 loop is CASSLAQFYGGSTDTQYF. The CDR3 DNA reads TGTGCCAGCAGCTTAGCCCAGTTTTATGGGGGCAGCACAGATACGCAGTATTTT.

The chain carries TRBV5-6 and TRBJ2-3; D not resolved. V shed 0 bases and J shed 9 bases, with 11 bases lying between them. The CDR3 covers 13 residues. Germline V lookup: CDR1 SGHDT, CDR2 YYEEEE. Written as DNA, the CDR3 is TGTGCCAGCAGCTTGGTTCTACCTGAAACGCAGTATTTT. Its translation: CASSLVLPETQYF.

In this sample, this clonotype turned up many times. The chain employs TRBV5-1 and TRBJ2-7; 7 nucleotides align to TRBD2. The CDR3 is 14 amino acids. Germline V CDR1 and CDR2: SGHRS, YFSETQ. J gave up 4 bases and V 1 base, and 5 bases lay outside the gene matches. CDR3 region: CASSLWGGSYEQYF. CDR3 DNA sequence: TGCGCCAGCAGCTTGTGGGGAGGGTCTTACGAGCAGTACTTC.

The chain couples TRBV5-1 to TRBJ2-1; TRBD1 is a possible D gene (6 bases). This CDR3 is 19 amino acids long. Trimming removed 1 base from V and 0 bases from J, with 20 bases in between. Germline lookup yields CDR1 SGHRS and CDR2 YFSETQ. This CDR3 is CASSLSWGLQGPSYNEQFF. Here the CDR3 DNA reads TGCGCCAGCAGCTTGAGCTGGGGGCTGCAGGGTCCCTCCTACAATGAGCAGTTCTTC.

This clonotype was seen ten or more times. The CDR3 is CASSLVSGETQYF. The DNA of the CDR3 is TGTGCCAGCAGCTTAGTGTCAGGGGAGACCCAGTACTTC. This chain connects TRBV11-3 to TRBJ2-5; D is possibly TRBD1 (5 bases). The CDR3 contains 13 residues. Trimming took 1 base from V and 5 from J, leaving 8 bases between them. Germline CDR1 reads SGHNT; CDR2 reads YENEEA.

Ten or more counts support this clonotype. The chain has TRBV3-1 and TRBJ2-1; 7 nucleotides match TRBD2. Germline loops: CDR1 LGHDT, CDR2 YNNKEL (reference sequence). This CDR3 is 16 amino acids long. V shed 1 base, J shed 7 bases, and the junction held 10 bases outside the gene matches. CDR3 residues: CASSQGGLAVLNEQFF. DNA of the CDR3: TGTGCCAGCAGCCAAGGGGGCCTAGCGGTACTAAATGAGCAGTTCTTC.

The chain recombines TRBV20-1 with TRBJ2-1, with TRBD2 matching 9 bases. V trimming: 3 bases; J trimming: 4 bases; junction bases outside the gene matches: 10. The germline V gene encodes CDR1 DFQATT and CDR2 SNEGSKA (reference sequence). CDR3 length equals 16 residues. The CDR3 region has the DNA TGCAGTGCTAGTGCGCTCCTAGCGGGACTTTACAATGAGCAGTTCTTC. Its translation is CSASALLAGLYNEQFF.

The rearrangement links TRBV12-3 or TRBV12-4 to TRBJ2-7, with TRBD1 as a possible D gene (5 bases). The CDR3 runs to 14 residues. V was cut by 6 bases and J by 5 bases, with 17 bases left in between. The CDR3, as DNA: TGTGCCAGCAGCCGAGGCAGGGAATTCAACGAGCAGTACTTC. This gives the protein CASSRGREFNEQYF.

The chain joins TRBV5-5 to TRBJ2-5; TRBD1 matches 8 bases. Germline lookup yields CDR1 SGHKS and CDR2 YYEKEE (reference sequence). The CDR3 is 13 amino acids. V shed 4 bases and J 4 bases; nucleotides not matched to a gene: 3. CDR3 DNA sequence: TGTGCCAGCAGCGTGGACAGGGCAGAGACCCAGTACTTC. As protein: CASSVDRAETQYF. Using reference TRBV5-5 and TRBJ2-5 for the parts outside the CDR3, the full variable domain is DAGVTQSPTHLIKTRGQQVTLRCSPISGHKSVSWYQQVLGQGPQFIFQYYEKEERGRGNFPDRFSARQFPNYSSELNVNALLLGDSALYLCASSVDRAETQYFGPGTRLLVL.

Only a few counts were recorded for this clonotype. The rearrangement links TRBV29-1 to TRBJ2-7, with D maybe TRBD1 (5 bases). V lost 6 bases and J 6 bases, leaving 21 bases between the germline ends. In germline, CDR1 is SQVTM, CDR2 ANQGSEA. The CDR3 is 14 amino acids. The CDR3 sequence is CSVDAFSGSGEQYF. DNA for the CDR3: TGCAGCGTGGATGCCTTTTCAGGGTCGGGCGAGCAGTACTTC.

DNA of the CDR3: TGTGCCACCAGCAGAGCCGGGACAGGGGTTGGCTACACCTTC. Translating gives CATSRAGTGVGYTF. The chain recombines TRBV15 with TRBJ1-2; 10 nucleotides align to TRBD1. The CDR3 loop spans 14 amino acids. CDR1 and CDR2 (germline): LNHNV, YYDKDF (reference sequence). J lost 7 bases, V lost 1 base, and 3 bases had no gene match. Looking up the rest from reference TRBV15 and TRBJ1-2 gives the full variable domain: DAMVIQNPRYQVTQFGKPVTLSCSQTLNHNVMYWYQQKSSQAPKLLFHYYDKDFNNEADTPDNFQSRRPNTSFCFLDIRSPGLGDTAMYLCATSRAGTGVGYTFGSGTRLTVV.

This clonotype has ten or more counts. The V gene is TRBV29-1, the J gene TRBJ1-1; 7 nucleotides align to TRBD1. V lost 4 bases and J lost 4; bases outside the gene matches: 6. This CDR3 has 13 amino acids. Germline CDR1 reads SQVTM; CDR2 reads ANQGSEA. The CDR3: CSVADRLGTEAFF. The CDR3 DNA reads TGCAGCGTTGCGGACAGGCTGGGCACTGAAGCTTTCTTT.